The entry that follows covers one T cell receptor beta chain sequence. The V end lost 3 bases, the J end lost 7 bases, and 10 bases lay between the germline ends. This CDR3 region has 13 residues. Germline loops: CDR1 LGHNT, CDR2 FRNRAP. This record belongs to a study of blood T cell repertoires in COVID-19. Study-level background: The origin of the acute and convalescent COVID-19 samples was the United States, Italy and Spain. Sources were T cells, B-cell-depleted T cells, or PBMCs; the material itself was cDNA or gDNA.

Per the study methods: Amplification from reference gene primers served as the basis for estimated nucleated cell counts. The data were produced by immunoSEQ multiplex PCR, yet TCRdb's version contains in-frame clones alone and is incomplete. The V and J calls and clone size were taken over from that table, and D and trimming were inferred from the DNA. The data contain 70,000 to 80,000 clones, about 93% of them singletons. This clonotype originated in a human donor in a cohort sampled during active COVID-19. Material: peripheral blood. The genes are TRBV12-5 and TRBJ1-5, with D perhaps TRBD1 (5 bases). In DNA, the CDR3 is TGTGCTAGTGGTTTCGAGGAGGGGCAGCCCCAGCATTTT. Translated, it gives CASGFEEGQPQHF.